This T cell receptor (beta chain) was sequenced during a study of high-grade serous ovarian cancer treatment subgroups. Data came from immunoSEQ multiplex PCR; TCRdb stores just in-frame clones and leaves some out. The repertoire includes some 15,000 clones, roughly nine tenths of them detected once, and more than 6% sits in the top ten. Tumor samples were taken before definitive surgery or chemotherapy. Only one count was recorded for this clone. After removal of 6 bases from V and 0 bases from J, the junction contained 2 bases not matched to a gene. This CDR3 contains 14 residues. The germline CDR1 and CDR2 sequences are SNHLY and FYNNEI.

The TCR comes from a human donor with high-grade serous ovarian cancer. The specimen was tumor tissue. The rearrangement joins TRBV2 to TRBJ1-1; 9 bases align to TRBD1. CDR3 sequence reads: CASRDRGMNTEAFF. The DNA for the CDR3 is TGTGCCAGCAGGGACAGGGGTATGAACACTGAAGCTTTCTTT. Full variable domain (rest looked up from reference TRBV2 and TRBJ1-1): EPEVTQTPSHQVTQMGQEVILRCVPISNHLYFYWYRQILGQKVEFLVSFYNNEISEKSEIFDDQFSVERPDGSNFTLKIRSTKLEDSAMYFCASRDRGMNTEAFFGQGTRLTVV.